This T cell receptor (beta chain) came from a study of PD-1 blockade in classical Hodgkin lymphoma. The repertoire was sequenced with immunoSEQ multiplex PCR; TCRdb's copy has only in-frame clones and lacks some. The top ten clones hold roughly 2.5% of a sample with fewer than 35,000 clones, 85% to 95% of them seen once. CDR1 SGHAT and CDR2 FQDESV come from the germline V gene (reference sequence). Trimming took off 7 bases at V and 3 bases at J, with 15 bases between the two ends. CDR3 size: 14 residues. General study findings and limits: Relapsed/refractory patients reportedly had lower baseline diversity than newly diagnosed patients. Nothing has yet pinned down what causes the repertoire differences, possibly disease activity or prior therapy.

The table lists this clone with a few counts. The antigen is undetermined. Time point meaning: newly diagnosed, previously untreated cHL patient sample. Comparison used PBMCs from newly diagnosed, untreated classical Hodgkin lymphoma. The TCR sequence derives from a human donor with classical Hodgkin lymphoma. This chain connects TRBV11-1 to TRBJ1-1; TRBD1 is a possible D gene (5 bases). The sample was peripheral blood mononuclear cells (PBMCs). The CDR3 reads CASNLEGLDTEAFF. The CDR3 DNA sequence: TGTGCCAGCAACCTAGAGGGGTTGGACACTGAAGCTTTCTTT.